This T cell receptor beta chain comes out of a study of cytomegalovirus exposure and HLA in healthy donors. PCR amplification relied on 60 Vbeta primers (plus 13 Jbeta primers). Profiling relied on immunoSEQ multiplex PCR, and the TCRdb table lists in-frame clones only, not all of them. The table shows 220,000 or so clones, with approximately 78% occurring only once. This clone was seen only a few times. This clonotype was obtained from a male donor in good health and CMV-seronegative. Sequenced sample: PBMCs.

The CDR3 region has the DNA TGTGCCAGCAGTGAAATAAGGGGGTACACTGAAGCTTTCTTT. It specifies CASSEIRGYTEAFF. The chain links TRBV2 to TRBJ1-1, with D possibly being TRBD1 (6 bases). The germline CDR1 and CDR2 sequences are SNHLY and FYNNEI. V lost 2 bases and J lost 3, with 10 bases in between. This CDR3 is 14 amino acids long.